Following are 5 T cell receptor beta chains from one sample sequenced in a study of Graves' ophthalmopathy and Graves' hyperthyroidism. As the template, RNA transcripts were used to amplify TCR beta CDR3 regions. The workflow started with a first-round RT-PCR run with HTBI primers and then moved on to a second-round multiplex PCR. TCRdb analysed the multiplex PCR reads with MiXCR anew, one entry per CDR3 protein. Of roughly 170,000 distinct CDR3 sequences in the sample, 35% to 50% are singletons; the top ten hold over 7%. The sample taken for sequencing was peripheral blood. The receptors were sampled from a man aged 25 to 45 with Graves' ophthalmopathy.

The genes are TRBV6-2 or TRBV6-3 and TRBJ2-2; D not resolved. Germline values: CDR1 MNHEY, CDR2 SVGEGT. The CDR3 runs 16 residues. V lost 1 base to trimming and J lost 4 bases, with 13 bases between them. The CDR3 coding sequence is TGTGCCAGCAGTTACTTGCAGGCAAGACGCACCGGGGAGCTGTTTTTT. This translates into CASSYLQARRTGELFF.

The chain links TRBV4-1 to TRBJ1-2; TRBD1 might be the D (5 bases). The CDR3 spans 15 residues. Between the trimmed V and J ends, which lost 4 bases and 8 bases, there was a span of 20 bases. From germline, CDR1 is MGHRA and CDR2 YSYEKL. CDR3 amino acids: CASSPGRLSRGGYTF. The CDR3 coding sequence is TGCGCCAGCAGCCCCGGACGGCTTAGTCGGGGGGGCTACACCTTC.

This clonotype was counted many times. This chain links TRBV6-2 or TRBV6-3 with TRBJ1-1; no firm D call. CDR3 size: 15 residues. V shed 0 bases and J shed 0 bases, with 8 bases lying between them. Germline lookup yields CDR1 MNHEY and CDR2 SVGEGT. CDR3 nucleotides: TGTGCCAGCAGTTACTCGGATCATTTGAACACTGAAGCTTTCTTT. It translates to CASSYSDHLNTEAFF.

In its sample, this clonotype was seen a few times. The chain couples TRBV6-1 to TRBJ1-1, with D unresolved. Per the germline V gene, CDR1 is MNHNS and CDR2 is SASEGT. V lost 2 bases to trimming and J lost 8 bases, with 15 bases between them. This CDR3 spans 14 amino acids. The CDR3 region is CASSEWFEGNEAFF. The CDR3 DNA reads TGTGCCAGCAGTGAATGGTTTGAGGGCAACGAAGCTTTCTTT.

The genes are TRBV6-1 and TRBJ1-1, with D possibly being TRBD1 (5 bases). There are 15 residues in the CDR3. Germline assignment: CDR1 MNHNS and CDR2 SASEGT. The V gene lost 3 bases and the J gene lost 2 bases, with 13 bases spanning the gap. The CDR3 loop reads CASSEPRGTNTEAFF. The CDR3 DNA reads as TGTGCCAGCAGTGAGCCTCGGGGGACTAACACTGAAGCTTTCTTT.